The clone carrying this TCR beta chain appeared once. Generated by immunoSEQ multiplex PCR, the TCRdb table keeps only in-frame clones and is missing some. The sample consists of roughly 30,000 clones, roughly 92% of them appearing once. V gave up 5 bases and J gave up 6 bases, with 14 bases separating them. The CDR3 consists of 15 residues. Looked up from germline, CDR1 is SEHNR and CDR2 is FQNEAQ (reference sequence). This specimen belongs to a study of control samples from healthy donors and cancer patients. The source material was PBMCs. This clonotype was obtained from a man aged 35-49 years with colorectal cancer. This chain links TRBV7-9 with TRBJ1-6, with D uncertain. CDR3 nucleotide sequence: TGTGCCAGCAGCCCCTGGACGGGGATTAATTCACCCCTCCACTTT. Translation gives CASSPWTGINSPLHF.